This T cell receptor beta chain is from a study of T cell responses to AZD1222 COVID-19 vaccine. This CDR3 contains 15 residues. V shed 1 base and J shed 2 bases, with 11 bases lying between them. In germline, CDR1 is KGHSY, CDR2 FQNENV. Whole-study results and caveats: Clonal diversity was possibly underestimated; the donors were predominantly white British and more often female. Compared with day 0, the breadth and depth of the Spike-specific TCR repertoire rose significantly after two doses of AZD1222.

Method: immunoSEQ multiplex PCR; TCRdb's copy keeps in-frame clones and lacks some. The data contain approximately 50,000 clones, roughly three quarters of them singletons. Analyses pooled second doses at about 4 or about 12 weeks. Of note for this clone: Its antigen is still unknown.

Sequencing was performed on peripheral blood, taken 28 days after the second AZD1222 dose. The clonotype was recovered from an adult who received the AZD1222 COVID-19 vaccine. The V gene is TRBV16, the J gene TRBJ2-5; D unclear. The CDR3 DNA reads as TGTGCCAGCAGCCAATTATGGGGATTACAAGAGACCCAGTACTTC. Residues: CASSQLWGLQETQYF. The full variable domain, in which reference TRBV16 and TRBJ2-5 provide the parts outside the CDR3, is GEEVAQTPKHLVRGEGQKAKLYCAPIKGHSYVFWYQQVLKNEFKFLISFQNENVFDETGMPKERFSAKCLPNSPCSLEIQATKLEDSAVYFCASSQLWGLQETQYFGPGTRLLVL.